This TCR beta chain stems from a study of metastatic and nonmetastatic thyroid tumors. This clone has a handful of counts. Prior to thyroid surgery, none of the patients had received any treatment. TCRdb re-called the PCR reads through MiXCR. The table has roughly 71,000 clones, 18% seen once; the top ten hold around 13%. Sequencing input: blood. This TCR came from a female donor with papillary thyroid cancer or a benign thyroid nodule (not recorded which). Some clones in this sample may be carry-over from other donors' samples.

As DNA, the CDR3 is TGTGCCAGTAGTAGCCCGACAGGGTGGGGTGAAAAACTGTTTTTT. The encoded protein is CASSSPTGWGEKLFF. The genes are TRBV19 and TRBJ1-4, with 7 bases matching TRBD1. The CDR3 covers 15 residues. Unmatched junction bases numbered 9, after V lost 4 bases and J lost 7 bases. Germline-derived CDR1 and CDR2 are LNHDA and SQIVND (reference sequence).